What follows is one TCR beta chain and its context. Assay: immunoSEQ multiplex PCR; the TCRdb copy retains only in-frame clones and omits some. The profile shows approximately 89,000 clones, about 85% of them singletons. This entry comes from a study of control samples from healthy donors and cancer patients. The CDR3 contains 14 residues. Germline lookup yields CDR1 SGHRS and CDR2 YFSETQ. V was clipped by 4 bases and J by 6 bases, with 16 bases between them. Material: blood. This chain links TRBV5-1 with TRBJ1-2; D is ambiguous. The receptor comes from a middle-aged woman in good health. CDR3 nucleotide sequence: TGCGCCAGCAGCACCAACGCGGAGGGCCATGGCTACACCTTC. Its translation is CASSTNAEGHGYTF.